This T cell receptor (beta chain) was recovered during a study of blood T cells in healthy people across ages. This clonotype appeared once. From germline, CDR1 is DFQATT and CDR2 SNEGSKA (reference sequence). V was clipped by 0 bases and J by 7 bases, with 18 bases between them. CDR3 length equals 15 residues. The second PCR ran roughly 6 to 11 cycles with a sample-barcoded 5' primer and J-beta primers. Template switching added a 12-random-nucleotide identifier to every cDNA molecule. MiXCR, run by TCRdb on the 5' RACE reads, gives a single entry per CDR3 protein. The table lists about 700,000 distinct CDR3 sequences, less than 40% of them singletons, with 15% in the top ten.

V gene TRBV20-1 combines with J gene TRBJ2-5; D gene unclear. The TCR was taken from a woman over 75 in good health. The sequenced sample was blood. The CDR3 is CSARDEAVMSGTQYF. DNA of the CDR3: TGCAGTGCTAGAGATGAGGCTGTAATGTCCGGGACCCAGTACTTC.